This TCR beta chain was obtained from a study of control samples from healthy donors and cancer patients. Repertoires were generated with immunoSEQ multiplex PCR, while TCRdb's copy carries only in-frame clones and drops some. The table has 170,000 or so clones, roughly 93% seen once. Per germline, CDR1 LGHDT and CDR2 YNNKEL (reference sequence). The CDR3 contains 14 residues. V shed 5 bases and J 2 bases; nucleotides not matched to a gene: 6. The rearrangement uses TRBV3-1 (or the pseudogene TRBV3-2) and TRBJ2-7; 7 bases are shared with TRBD1. Sequenced: blood. This sequence was found in a man younger than 30 in good health. CDR3 DNA sequence: TGTGCCAGCAGCACCCGGGGACAGACCTACGAGCAGTACTTC. Translation gives CASSTRGQTYEQYF.